The present T cell receptor beta chain was sequenced within a study of T cell responses to AZD1222 COVID-19 vaccine. The study's findings and limits: Compared with day 0, the breadth and depth of the Spike-specific TCR repertoire rose significantly after two doses of AZD1222. Baseline seropositivity characterized only a handful of AZD1222 recipients.

With respect to this clone: Its antigen is not known.

This CDR3 has 13 amino acids. The junction had 3 bases not matched to a gene; V was cut back by 1 base and J by 7 bases. Assay: immunoSEQ multiplex PCR; the TCRdb copy retains only in-frame clones and omits some. This sample has approximately 150,000 clones, with roughly nine tenths found just once. The receptor was derived from an adult who received the AZD1222 COVID-19 vaccine. The chain carries TRBV12-3 or TRBV12-4 and TRBJ2-5; TRBD2 matches at 7 bases. Sequences were derived from peripheral blood, sampled 28 days after the second AZD1222 dose. In nucleotides, the CDR3 is TGTGCCAGCAGTTTAGGGGGGGGTGGGACCCAGTACTTC. Translating it yields CASSLGGGGTQYF.